This TCR beta chain was obtained from a study of blood T cells in healthy people across ages. The study's findings and limits: No conclusive comparison of naive versus antigen-experienced cells was possible with unsorted PBMCs.

Trimming pared 7 bases from V and 0 bases from J, leaving 10 bases between. The CDR3 runs to 13 residues. Germline lookup yields CDR1 ENHRY and CDR2 SYGVKD. Combining a sample-barcoded 5' primer with a J-beta primer mix, a second PCR ran for 7 to 11 cycles. A tag from a template-switch adaptor with 12 random nucleotides marked each cDNA molecule. Each CDR3 protein is one row after TCRdb ran MiXCR on the 5' RACE reads. Here the sample spans roughly 1.5 million distinct CDR3 sequences, around 40% being singletons. The table lists this clonotype with many counts. Its antigen is undetermined. This TCR was sampled from a woman aged 18-29 years in good health. The rearrangement joins TRBV10-3 to TRBJ2-7; D is unresolved. Sequencing was done on a sample of blood. The CDR3 reads CAITAQSSYEQYF. The CDR3 nucleotides read TGTGCCATCACTGCACAAAGCTCCTACGAGCAGTACTTC.